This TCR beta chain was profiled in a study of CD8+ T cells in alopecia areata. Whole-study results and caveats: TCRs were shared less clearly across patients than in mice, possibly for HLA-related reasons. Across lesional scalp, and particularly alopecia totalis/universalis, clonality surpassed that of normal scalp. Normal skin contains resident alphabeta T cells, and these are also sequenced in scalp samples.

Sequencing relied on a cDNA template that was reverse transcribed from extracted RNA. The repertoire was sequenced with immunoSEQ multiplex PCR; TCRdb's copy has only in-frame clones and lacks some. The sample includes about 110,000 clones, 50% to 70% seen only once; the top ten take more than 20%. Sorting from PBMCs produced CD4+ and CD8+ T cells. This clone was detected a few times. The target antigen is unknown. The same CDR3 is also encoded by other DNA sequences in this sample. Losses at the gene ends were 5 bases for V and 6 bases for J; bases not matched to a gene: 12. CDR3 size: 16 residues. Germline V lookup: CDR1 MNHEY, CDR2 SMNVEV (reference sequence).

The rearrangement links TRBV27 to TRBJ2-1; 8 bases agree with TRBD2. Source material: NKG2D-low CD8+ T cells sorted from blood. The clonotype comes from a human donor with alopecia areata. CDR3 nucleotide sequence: TGTGCCAGCAGTCCCCCAGCGGGAGAAGGTAGCAATGAGCAGTTCTTC. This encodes CASSPPAGEGSNEQFF.